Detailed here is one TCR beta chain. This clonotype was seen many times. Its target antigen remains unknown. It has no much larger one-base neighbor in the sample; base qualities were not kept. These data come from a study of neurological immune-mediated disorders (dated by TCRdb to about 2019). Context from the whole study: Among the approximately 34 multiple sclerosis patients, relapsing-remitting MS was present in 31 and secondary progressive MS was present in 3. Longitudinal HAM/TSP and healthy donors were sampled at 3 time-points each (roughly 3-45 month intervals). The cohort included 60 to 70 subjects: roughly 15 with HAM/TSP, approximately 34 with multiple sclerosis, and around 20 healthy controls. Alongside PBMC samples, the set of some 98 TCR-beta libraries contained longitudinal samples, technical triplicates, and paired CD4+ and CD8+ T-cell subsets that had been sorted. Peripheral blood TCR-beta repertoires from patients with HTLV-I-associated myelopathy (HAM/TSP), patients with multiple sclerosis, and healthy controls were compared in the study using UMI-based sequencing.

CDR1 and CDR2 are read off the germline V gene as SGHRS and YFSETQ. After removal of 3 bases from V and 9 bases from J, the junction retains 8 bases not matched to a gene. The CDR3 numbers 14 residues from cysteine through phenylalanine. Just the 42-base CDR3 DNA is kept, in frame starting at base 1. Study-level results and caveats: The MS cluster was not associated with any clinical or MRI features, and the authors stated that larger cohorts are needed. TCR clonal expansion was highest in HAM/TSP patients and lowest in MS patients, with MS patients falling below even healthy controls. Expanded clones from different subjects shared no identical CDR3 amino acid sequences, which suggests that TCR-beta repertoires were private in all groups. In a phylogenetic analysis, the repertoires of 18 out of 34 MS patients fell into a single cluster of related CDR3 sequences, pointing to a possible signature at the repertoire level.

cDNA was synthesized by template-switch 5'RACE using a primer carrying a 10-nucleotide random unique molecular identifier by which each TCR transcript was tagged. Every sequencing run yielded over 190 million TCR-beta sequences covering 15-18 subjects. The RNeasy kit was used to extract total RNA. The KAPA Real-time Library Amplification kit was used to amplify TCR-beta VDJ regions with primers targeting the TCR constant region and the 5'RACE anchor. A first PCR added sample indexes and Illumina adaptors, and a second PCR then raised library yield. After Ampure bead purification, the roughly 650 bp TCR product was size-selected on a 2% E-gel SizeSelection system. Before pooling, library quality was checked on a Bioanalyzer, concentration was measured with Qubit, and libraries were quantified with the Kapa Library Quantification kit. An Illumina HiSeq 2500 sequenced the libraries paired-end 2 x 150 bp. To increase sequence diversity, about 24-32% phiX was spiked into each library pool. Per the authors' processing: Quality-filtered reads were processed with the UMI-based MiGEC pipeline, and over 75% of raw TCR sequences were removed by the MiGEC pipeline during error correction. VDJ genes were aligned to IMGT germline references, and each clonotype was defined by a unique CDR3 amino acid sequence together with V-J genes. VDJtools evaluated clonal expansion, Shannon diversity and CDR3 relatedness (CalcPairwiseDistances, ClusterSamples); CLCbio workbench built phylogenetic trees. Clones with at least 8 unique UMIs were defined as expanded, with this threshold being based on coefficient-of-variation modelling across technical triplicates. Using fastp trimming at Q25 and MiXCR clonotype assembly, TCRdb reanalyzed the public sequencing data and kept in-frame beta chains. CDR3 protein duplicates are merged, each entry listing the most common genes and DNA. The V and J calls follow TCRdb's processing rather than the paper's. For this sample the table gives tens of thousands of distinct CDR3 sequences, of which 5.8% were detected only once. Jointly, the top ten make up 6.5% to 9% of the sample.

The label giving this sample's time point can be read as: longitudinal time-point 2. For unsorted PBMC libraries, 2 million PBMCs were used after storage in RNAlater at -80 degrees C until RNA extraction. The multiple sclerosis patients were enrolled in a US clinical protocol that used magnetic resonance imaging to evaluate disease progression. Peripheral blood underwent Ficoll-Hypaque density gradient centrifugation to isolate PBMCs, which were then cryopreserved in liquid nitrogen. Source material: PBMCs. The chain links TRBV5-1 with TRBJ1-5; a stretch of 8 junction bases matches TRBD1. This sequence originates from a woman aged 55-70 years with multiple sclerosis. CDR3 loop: CASSYGQGDTPQHF. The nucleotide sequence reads TGCGCCAGCAGCTATGGACAGGGTGATACGCCCCAGCATTTT.